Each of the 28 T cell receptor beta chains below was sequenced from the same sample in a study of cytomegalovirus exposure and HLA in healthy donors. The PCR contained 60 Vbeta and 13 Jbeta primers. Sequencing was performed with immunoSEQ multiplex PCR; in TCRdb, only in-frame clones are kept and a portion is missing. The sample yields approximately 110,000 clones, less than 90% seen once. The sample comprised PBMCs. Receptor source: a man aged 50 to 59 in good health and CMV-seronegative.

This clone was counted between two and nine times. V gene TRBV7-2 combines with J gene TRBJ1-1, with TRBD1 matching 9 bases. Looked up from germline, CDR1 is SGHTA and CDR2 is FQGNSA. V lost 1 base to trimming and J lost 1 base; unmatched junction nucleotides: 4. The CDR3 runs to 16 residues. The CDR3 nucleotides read TGTGCCAGCAGCTTAGTGGGGGGACAGGGGAACACTGAAGCTTTCTTT. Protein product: CASSLVGGQGNTEAFF.

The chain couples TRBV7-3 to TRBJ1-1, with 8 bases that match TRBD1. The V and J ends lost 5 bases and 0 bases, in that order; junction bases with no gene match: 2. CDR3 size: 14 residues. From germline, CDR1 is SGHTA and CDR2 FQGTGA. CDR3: CASSPDRVNTEAFF. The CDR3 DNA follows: TGTGCCAGCAGCCCGGACAGGGTGAACACTGAAGCTTTCTTT.

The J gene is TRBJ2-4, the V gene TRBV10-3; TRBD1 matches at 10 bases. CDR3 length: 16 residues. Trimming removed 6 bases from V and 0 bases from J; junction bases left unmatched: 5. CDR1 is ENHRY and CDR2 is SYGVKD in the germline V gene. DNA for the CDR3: TGTGCCATCAGCGACGGACAGGGGGTAGCCAAAAACATTCAGTACTTC. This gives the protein CAISDGQGVAKNIQYF.

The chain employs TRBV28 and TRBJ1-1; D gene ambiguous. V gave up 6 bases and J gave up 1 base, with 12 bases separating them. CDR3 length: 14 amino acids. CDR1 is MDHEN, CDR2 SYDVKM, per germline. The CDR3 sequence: CASRTSKRNTEAFF. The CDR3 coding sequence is TGTGCCAGCAGAACTTCCAAGAGGAACACTGAAGCTTTCTTT.

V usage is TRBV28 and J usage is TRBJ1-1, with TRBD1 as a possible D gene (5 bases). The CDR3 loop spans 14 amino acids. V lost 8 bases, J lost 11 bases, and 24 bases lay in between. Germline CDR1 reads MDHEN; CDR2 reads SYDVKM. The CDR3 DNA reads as TGTGCCAGCTGTTCCGGGACTCCCGTGGTTGGGGCTTTCTTT. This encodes CASCSGTPVVGAFF.

CDR3 sequence reads: CSVGTGGAGQPQHF. Here the CDR3 DNA reads TGCAGCGTCGGGACAGGTGGGGCGGGTCAGCCCCAGCATTTT. This rearrangement joins TRBV29-1 to TRBJ1-5, with 8 bases lining up with TRBD1. The CDR3 runs 14 residues. Germline CDR1 reads SQVTM; CDR2 reads ANQGSEA. Losses at the gene ends were 6 bases for V and 6 bases for J; bases not matched to a gene: 10.

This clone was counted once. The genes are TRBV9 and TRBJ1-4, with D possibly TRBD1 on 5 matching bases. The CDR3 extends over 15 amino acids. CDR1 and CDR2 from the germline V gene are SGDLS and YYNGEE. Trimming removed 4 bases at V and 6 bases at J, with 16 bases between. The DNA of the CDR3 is TGTGCCAGCAGCCCCCAGGGAAGTGGAGATGAAAAACTGTTTTTT. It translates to CASSPQGSGDEKLFF.

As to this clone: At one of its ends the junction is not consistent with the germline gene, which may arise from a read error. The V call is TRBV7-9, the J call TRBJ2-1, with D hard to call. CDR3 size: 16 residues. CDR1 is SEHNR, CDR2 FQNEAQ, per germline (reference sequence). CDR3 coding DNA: TGTTCCAGCAGCTTTTTAGAGACTCTCTCCTACAATGAGCAGTTCTTC. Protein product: CSSSFLETLSYNEQFF.

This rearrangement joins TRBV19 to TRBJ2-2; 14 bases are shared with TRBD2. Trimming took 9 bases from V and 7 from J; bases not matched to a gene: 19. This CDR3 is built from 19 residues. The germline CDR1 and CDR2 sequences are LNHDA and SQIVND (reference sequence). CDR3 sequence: CASRPGLAGVEYKIGELFF. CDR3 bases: TGTGCCAGCCGACCGGGACTAGCGGGGGTTGAGTACAAGATCGGGGAGCTGTTTTTT.

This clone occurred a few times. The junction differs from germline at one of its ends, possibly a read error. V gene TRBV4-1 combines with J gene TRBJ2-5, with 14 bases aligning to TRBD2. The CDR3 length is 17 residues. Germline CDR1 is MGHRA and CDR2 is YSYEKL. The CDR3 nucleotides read TGCGCCAGCACCCAAGGACTAGCGGGGGGCCGGGGTGAGACCCAGTACTTC. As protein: CASTQGLAGGRGETQYF.

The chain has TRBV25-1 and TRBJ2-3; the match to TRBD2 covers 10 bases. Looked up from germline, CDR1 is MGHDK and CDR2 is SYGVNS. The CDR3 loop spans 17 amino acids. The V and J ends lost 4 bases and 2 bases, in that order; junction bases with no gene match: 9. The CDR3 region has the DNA TGTGCCAGCAGTGTACGAGCGGGGGGGATACCCACAGATACGCAGTATTTT. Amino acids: CASSVRAGGIPTDTQYF.

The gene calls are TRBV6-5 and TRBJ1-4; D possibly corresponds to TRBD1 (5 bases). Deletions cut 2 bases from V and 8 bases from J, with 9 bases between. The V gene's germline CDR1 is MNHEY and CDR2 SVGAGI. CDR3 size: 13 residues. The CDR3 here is CASSYDSDEKLFF. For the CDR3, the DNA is TGTGCCAGCAGTTACGACAGCGACGAAAAACTGTTTTTT.

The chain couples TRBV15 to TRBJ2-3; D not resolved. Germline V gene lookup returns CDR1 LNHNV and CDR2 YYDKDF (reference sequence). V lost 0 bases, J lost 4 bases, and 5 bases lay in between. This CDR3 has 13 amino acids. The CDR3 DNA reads TGTGCCACCAGCAGAGATCTTCCAGATACGCAGTATTTT. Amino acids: CATSRDLPDTQYF.

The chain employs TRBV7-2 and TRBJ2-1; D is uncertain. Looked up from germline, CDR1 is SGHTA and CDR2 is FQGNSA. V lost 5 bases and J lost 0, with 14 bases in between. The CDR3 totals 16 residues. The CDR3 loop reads CASSPVAEPSYNEQFF. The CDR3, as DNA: TGTGCCAGCAGCCCAGTGGCGGAACCCTCCTACAATGAGCAGTTCTTC.

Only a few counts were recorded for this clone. The CDR3, as DNA: TGTGCCAGCAGTGAAGACAGGACGCCGTACAATGAGCAGTTCTTC. As protein: CASSEDRTPYNEQFF. The rearrangement links TRBV6-1 to TRBJ2-1, with a weak D call TRBD1 (5 bases). CDR1 MNHNS and CDR2 SASEGT come from the germline V gene. The germline V and J ends were trimmed by 1 base and 4 bases, with 11 bases remaining between them. There are 15 residues in the CDR3.

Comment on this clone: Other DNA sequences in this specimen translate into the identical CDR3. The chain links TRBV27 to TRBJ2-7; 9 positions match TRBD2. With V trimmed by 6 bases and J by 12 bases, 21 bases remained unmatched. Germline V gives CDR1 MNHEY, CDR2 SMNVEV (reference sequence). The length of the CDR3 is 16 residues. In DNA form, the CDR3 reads TGTGCCAGCAGGGTAGAGGCGGGAGGGCCGGTTTTTAGATTGTACTTC. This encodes CASRVEAGGPVFRLYF.

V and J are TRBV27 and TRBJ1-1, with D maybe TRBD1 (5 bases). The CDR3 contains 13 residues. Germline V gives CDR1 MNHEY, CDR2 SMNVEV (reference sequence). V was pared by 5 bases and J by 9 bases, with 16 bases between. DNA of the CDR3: TGTGCCAGCAGTGAGCTGGACACCGACAAAGCTTTCTTT. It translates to CASSELDTDKAFF.

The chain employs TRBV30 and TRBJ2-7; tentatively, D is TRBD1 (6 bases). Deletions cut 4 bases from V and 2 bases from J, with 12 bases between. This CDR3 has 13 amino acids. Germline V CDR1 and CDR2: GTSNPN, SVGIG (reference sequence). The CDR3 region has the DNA TGTGCCTGGAATATTAACAGGGCCTACGAGCAGTACTTC. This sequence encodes CAWNINRAYEQYF.

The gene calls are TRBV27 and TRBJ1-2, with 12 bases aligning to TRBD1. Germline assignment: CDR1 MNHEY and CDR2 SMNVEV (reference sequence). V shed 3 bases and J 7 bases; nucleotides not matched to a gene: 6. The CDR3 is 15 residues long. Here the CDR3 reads CASSFGTGGASGYTF. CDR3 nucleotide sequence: TGTGCCAGCAGTTTTGGGACAGGGGGCGCAAGTGGCTACACCTTC.

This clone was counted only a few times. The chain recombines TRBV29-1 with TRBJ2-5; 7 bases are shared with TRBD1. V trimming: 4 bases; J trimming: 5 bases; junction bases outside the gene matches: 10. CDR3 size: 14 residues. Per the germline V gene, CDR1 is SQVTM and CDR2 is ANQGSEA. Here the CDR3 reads CSVAVTGSPETQYF. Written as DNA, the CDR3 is TGCAGCGTTGCGGTGACAGGGTCGCCCGAGACCCAGTACTTC.

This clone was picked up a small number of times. The CDR3 is CASSIPSGGSQETQYF. CDR3 bases: TGTGCCAGTAGTATACCGAGCGGGGGGTCCCAAGAGACCCAGTACTTC. The gene calls are TRBV19 and TRBJ2-5; 9 bases line up with TRBD2. The germline V gene encodes CDR1 LNHDA and CDR2 SQIVND (reference sequence). V lost 2 bases and J lost 1; bases outside the gene matches: 5. This CDR3 has 16 amino acids.

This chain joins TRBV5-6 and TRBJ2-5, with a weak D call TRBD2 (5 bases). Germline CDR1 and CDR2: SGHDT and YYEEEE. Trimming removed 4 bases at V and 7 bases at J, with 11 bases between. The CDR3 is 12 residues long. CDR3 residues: CASSPEGRTQYF. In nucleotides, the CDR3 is TGTGCCAGCAGCCCCGAGGGAAGGACCCAGTACTTC.

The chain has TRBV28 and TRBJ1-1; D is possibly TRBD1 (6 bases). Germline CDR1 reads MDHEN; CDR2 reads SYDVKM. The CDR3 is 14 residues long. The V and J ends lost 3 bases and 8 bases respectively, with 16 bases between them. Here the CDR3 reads CASSLWAGTREAFF. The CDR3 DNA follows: TGTGCCAGCAGTTTGTGGGCCGGGACACGGGAAGCTTTCTTT.

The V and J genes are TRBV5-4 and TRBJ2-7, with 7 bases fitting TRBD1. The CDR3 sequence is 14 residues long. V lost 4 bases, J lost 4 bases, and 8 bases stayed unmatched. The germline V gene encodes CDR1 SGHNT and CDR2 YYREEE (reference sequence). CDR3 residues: CASSRQGSGYEQYF. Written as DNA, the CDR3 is TGTGCCAGCAGCCGACAGGGAAGTGGGTACGAGCAGTACTTC.

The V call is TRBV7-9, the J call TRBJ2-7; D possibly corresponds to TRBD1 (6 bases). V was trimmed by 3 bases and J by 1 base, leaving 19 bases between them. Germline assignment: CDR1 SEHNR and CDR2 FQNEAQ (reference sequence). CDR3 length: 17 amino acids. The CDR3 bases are TGTGCCAGCAGCTTCGGTCTAGGGGCAGGGGAATCCTACGAGCAGTACTTC. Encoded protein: CASSFGLGAGESYEQYF.

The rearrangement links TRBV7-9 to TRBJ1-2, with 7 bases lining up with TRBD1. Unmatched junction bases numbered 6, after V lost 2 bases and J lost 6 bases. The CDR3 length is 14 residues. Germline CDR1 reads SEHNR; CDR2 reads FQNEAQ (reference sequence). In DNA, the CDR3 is TGTGCCAGCAGCTTAACCGACAGGGTAGATGGCTACACCTTC. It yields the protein CASSLTDRVDGYTF.

CDR3 sequence: CASRPIAVEAYEQYF. DNA for the CDR3: TGTGCCAGCAGGCCGATAGCGGTTGAGGCCTACGAGCAGTACTTC. The V call is TRBV5-6, the J call TRBJ2-7; maybe TRBD2 (6 bases). V shed 5 bases and J shed 2 bases, with 17 bases lying between them. CDR1 is SGHDT, CDR2 YYEEEE, per germline. There are 15 residues in the CDR3.

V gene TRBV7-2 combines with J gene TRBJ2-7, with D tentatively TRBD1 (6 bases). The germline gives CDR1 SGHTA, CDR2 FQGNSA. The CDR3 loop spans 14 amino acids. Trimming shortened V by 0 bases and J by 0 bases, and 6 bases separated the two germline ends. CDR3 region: CASSLADSSYEQYF. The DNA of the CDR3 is TGTGCCAGCAGCTTAGCGGACAGCTCCTACGAGCAGTACTTC.